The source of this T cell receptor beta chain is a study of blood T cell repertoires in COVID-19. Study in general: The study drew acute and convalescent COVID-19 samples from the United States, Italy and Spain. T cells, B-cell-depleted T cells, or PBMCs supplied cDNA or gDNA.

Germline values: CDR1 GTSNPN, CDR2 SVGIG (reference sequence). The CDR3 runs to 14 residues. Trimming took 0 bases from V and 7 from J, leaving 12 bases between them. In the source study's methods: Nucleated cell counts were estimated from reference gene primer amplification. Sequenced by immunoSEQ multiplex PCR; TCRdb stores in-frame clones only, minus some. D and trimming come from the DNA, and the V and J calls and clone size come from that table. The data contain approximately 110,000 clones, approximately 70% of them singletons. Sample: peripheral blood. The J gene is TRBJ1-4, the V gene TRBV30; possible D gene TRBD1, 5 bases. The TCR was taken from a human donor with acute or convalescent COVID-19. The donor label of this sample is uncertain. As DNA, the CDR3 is TGTGCCTGGAGTGTACAGGCGATTGGTGAAAAACTGTTTTTT. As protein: CAWSVQAIGEKLFF.